This T cell receptor beta chain emerged from a study of T cells in Graves' hyperthyroidism and ophthalmopathy. The ends were cut back, 4 bases at V and 1 base at J, with 7 bases in the middle. The CDR3 loop spans 13 amino acids. Germline-derived CDR1 and CDR2 are MDHEN and SYDVKM. Exclusion criteria comprised uncontrolled infection, other autoimmune disease, pregnancy or lactation. Around 10 ml fresh peripheral blood yielded the PBMCs. This clonotype came up many times. The TCR beta CDR3 regions underwent amplification using RNA transcripts as the source. The primer set for the first-round RT-PCR of the TCR CDR3 was HTBI. TCRdb processed the multiplex PCR reads anew with MiXCR; each CDR3 protein has one entry. This sample has about 570,000 distinct CDR3 sequences, with roughly 15% found just once.

The source is a woman aged 40 to 50 with Graves' hyperthyroidism. Sequencing was carried out using blood. V gene TRBV28 combines with J gene TRBJ1-1; D remains unclear. In nucleotides, the CDR3 is TGTGCCAGCAGTTCTAACAGGAACACTGAAGCTTTCTTT. Translating gives CASSSNRNTEAFF. The full variable domain, its missing parts supplied by reference TRBV28 and TRBJ1-1, is DVKVTQSSRYLVKRTGEKVFLECVQDMDHENMFWYRQDPGLGLRLIYFSYDVKMKEKGDIPEGYSVSREKKERFSLILESASTNQTSMYLCASSSNRNTEAFFGQGTRLTVV.